This T cell receptor beta chain is from a study of control samples from healthy donors and cancer patients. The method was immunoSEQ multiplex PCR; TCRdb's version includes in-frame clones alone and lacks a portion of them. The sample carries fewer than 95,000 clones, about nine tenths recorded once. Per the germline V gene, CDR1 is MGHDK and CDR2 is SYGVNS. CDR3 size: 18 residues. V gave up 2 bases and J gave up 3 bases, with 22 bases separating them. The clonotype was recovered from a man aged 30 to 45 in good health. The V and J genes are TRBV25-1 and TRBJ1-2, with D maybe TRBD1 (5 bases). What was sequenced was blood. The chain's CDR3 is CASSEGGSGGFLYYGYTF. DNA for the CDR3: TGTGCCAGCAGTGAAGGGGGGTCAGGCGGATTTTTATACTATGGCTACACCTTC.